This entry concerns a single TCR beta chain. V was shortened by 0 bases and J by 7 bases, with 8 bases between the two germline ends. This CDR3 has 14 residues. Germline CDR1 SGHRS, CDR2 YFSETQ. Repertoires were generated with immunoSEQ multiplex PCR, while TCRdb's copy carries only in-frame clones and drops some. The profile shows some 300,000 clones, roughly 89% of them singletons. This record belongs to a study of blood T cell repertoires in COVID-19. On the study more broadly: Sites in the United States, Italy and Spain provided acute and convalescent COVID-19 samples. T cells, B-cell-depleted T cells, or PBMCs supplied cDNA or gDNA.

The sequencing sample was made of PBMCs or T cells enriched from blood (not recorded which). The genes are TRBV5-1 and TRBJ1-6; D call uncertain. The origin of this receptor is a woman aged 50 to 60 who had been exposed to COVID-19. In DNA form, the CDR3 reads TGCGCCAGCAGCTTGGGCGGCGCCAATTCACCCCTCCACTTT. Its translation: CASSLGGANSPLHF.